The T cell receptor beta chain described here comes from a study of T cell responses to AZD1222 COVID-19 vaccine (dated by TCRdb to the early 2020s). About the investigation overall: AZD1222 recipients whose second dose came at about 4 weeks and those whose second dose came at about 12 weeks were combined into one group, since spike-specific TCR depth and breadth did not differ between the two schedules. Trial participants were enrolled by age into subgroups of 18-55, 56-69 and 70-plus years, and 148, 28 and 57 TCR-sequenced participants, respectively, were included in these subgroups. TCR sequencing covered some 240 trial participants: 207 given two doses of AZD1222 and approximately 26 given two doses of MenACWY control vaccine.

The sample's time point label, decoded: baseline before first vaccination. Samples from vaccinated people were obtained from the UK trials COV001 and COV002, which included a single-blind randomized controlled phase 2/3 trial of AZD1222 (ChAdOx1 nCoV-19) in healthy adults. For TCRbeta chain sequencing, PBMC samples from trial participants were taken at day 0 and at day 28 after the second dose. A note on this clone: Its antigen is currently not known. No much larger clonotype is one base removed from it; base qualities were not supplied.

Points the paper makes about the study in general: The vaccine-associated CD4 TCRs covered the entire spike protein, and the dominant responses fell in regions 160-218 and 743-854. Only five to seven AZD1222 recipients were SARS-CoV-2 seropositive at baseline, limiting conclusions about previously exposed vaccinees. After two AZD1222 doses, spike-specific TCR breadth and depth were significantly higher than at day 0 and than in MenACWY recipients. Because no samples from the day 14 peak response were available, repertoires could be characterized only after the peak T cell response. The 56-69-year group was small, and its depth increase did not reach significance, likely because of low power. Participants were mostly white British and included more females than males, and it was suggested by the authors that clonal diversity may have been underestimated. Reportedly, almost half of the unique spike-specific TCRs recognized epitopes lying outside the regions that are mutated in the B.1.351 and B.1.1.7 variants.

Taken from cysteine to phenylalanine, the CDR3 has 15 residues. The sequence is cut down to CDR3 DNA, 45 bases in frame from base 1. The germline V and J ends show losses of 4 bases and 4 bases respectively, and no gene match explains 7 bases of the junction. The germline V gene encodes CDR1 SGHDN and CDR2 FVKESK. The CDR3 regions of human TCRbeta chains were subjected to immunosequencing. The authors' pipeline ran thus. Repertoire TCRs were checked for matches against a reference library of SARS-CoV-2-specific TCRs that had been generated using the MIRA antigen-specificity platform. Breadth was defined as the fraction of unique TCRs that were SARS-CoV-2-associated, and depth was defined as the fraction of total T cells that were SARS-CoV-2-associated. Using the MIRA data, every spike-specific TCR was mapped to the spike region that the TCR reacted to and assigned to either a CD4 or a CD8 class. Log10-transformed breadth and depth values were compared by one-way ANOVA with Sidak's multiple comparisons tests. TCRdb re-hosts the immuneACCESS table, in-frame sequences only. Its copies lack some clones; in the studies checked, an unresolved V gene accounts for under half of them, and the cause for the rest is not known. V and J calls and clone size are those listed in that table; D and trimming were worked out from the DNA. Across this sample there are around 150,000 clones, with about 93% seen only once. The top ten clonotypes cover about 0.64% of the sample.

The sample was peripheral blood, taken on day 0 of AZD1222 vaccination. The chain was built from TRBV14 and TRBJ1-5; 7 bases in the middle match TRBD1. This TCR was sampled from an adult in good health. The DNA sequence reads TGTGCCAGCAGCCTGGGGACAGCGCAAAATCAGCCCCAGCATTTT. Its protein is CASSLGTAQNQPQHF.